Listed below are T cell receptor beta chains from one sample, sequenced in a study of blood T cell repertoires in COVID-19. The repertoire was sequenced with immunoSEQ multiplex PCR; TCRdb's copy has only in-frame clones and lacks some. This sample has 110,000 to 150,000 clones, with around 90% found just once. The sample consisted of peripheral blood. Every receptor here comes from a man aged 70-80 years with acute or convalescent COVID-19. The CDR3 runs from the conserved cysteine through the conserved F or W. A D gene is named only where the DNA matches it firmly. Not every row has a clone size; where given, it reads once, few, many or a size class.

D gene,clone size,J gene,V gene,CDR3 protein,CDR3 DNA
.,.,TRBJ1-1,TRBV2,CASSEQGNMNTEAFF,TGTGCCAGCAGTGAACAGGGAAACATGAACACTGAAGCTTTCTTT
TRBD2,.,TRBJ2-1,TRBV28,CASSTGTSGRAGYNEQFF,TGTGCCAGCAGTACAGGGACTAGCGGGAGGGCCGGATACAATGAGCAGTTCTTC
TRBD2,.,TRBJ2-3,TRBV19,CASSRGLAGGPRTDTQYF,TGTGCCAGTAGTAGGGGACTAGCGGGAGGGCCTAGGACAGATACGCAGTATTTT
.,.,TRBJ1-2,TRBV3-1/TRBV3-2,CASSQDLAGGRYTF,TGTGCCAGCAGCCAAGATCTAGCAGGAGGCCGCTACACCTTC
TRBD1,.,TRBJ1-1,TRBV28,CASSYGQGARDTEAFF,TGTGCCAGCAGTTACGGACAGGGGGCGCGGGACACTGAAGCTTTCTTT
.,.,TRBJ2-7,TRBV27,CASRPIARVYEQYF,TGTGCCAGCAGACCAATAGCCAGAGTGTACGAGCAGTACTTC
TRBD1,.,TRBJ2-3,TRBV7-2,CASSLQGAADTQYF,TGTGCCAGCAGCCTCCAGGGGGCCGCAGATACGCAGTATTTT
.,.,TRBJ1-5,TRBV18,CASSPTWNQPQHF,TGTGCCAGCTCACCAACATGGAATCAGCCCCAGCATTTT
TRBD2,.,TRBJ2-1,TRBV27,CASSLSGTSHPFF,TGTGCCAGCAGTTTGAGTGGGACTAGCCACCCGTTCTTC
TRBD1,.,TRBJ1-5,TRBV19,CASSTGQGIAPGPF,TGTGCCAGTAGTACCGGACAGGGTATCGCCCCAGGGCCATTT
.,.,TRBJ1-2,TRBV11-2,CASTQTGVGGYTF,TGTGCCAGCACCCAAACTGGGGTAGGGGGTTACACCTTC
TRBD1,.,TRBJ1-2,TRBV3-1/TRBV3-2,CASSPGTGLGYTF,TGTGCCAGCAGCCCGGGGACAGGGCTTGGCTACACCTTC
TRBD2,few,TRBJ2-1,TRBV7-8,CASSPRTSMGEQFF,TGTGCCAGCAGCCCTAGGACTAGTATGGGTGAGCAGTTCTTC
.,.,TRBJ2-7,TRBV11-2,CASSHSRSEQYF,TGTGCCAGCAGCCATTCAAGGAGCGAGCAGTACTTC
.,.,TRBJ1-5,TRBV15,CATSRSRGTGSNQPQHF,TGTGCCACCAGCAGGTCCCGGGGGACGGGGAGCAATCAGCCCCAGCATTTT
.,few,TRBJ1-1,TRBV5-4,CASSLPGRSTEAFF,TGTGCCAGCAGCTTGCCGGGGAGGAGCACTGAAGCTTTCTTT
.,once,TRBJ2-6,TRBV14,CASSQGASWANVLTF,TGTGCCAGCAGCCAAGGGGCTTCTTGGGCCAACGTCCTGACTTTC
.,.,TRBJ1-2,TRBV19,CASMNAAFYGYTF,TGTGCCAGTATGAACGCGGCTTTCTATGGCTACACCTTC
.,.,TRBJ2-2,TRBV18,CASSPVLGRTGELFF,TGTGCCAGCTCCCCCGTGCTGGGGCGGACCGGGGAGCTGTTTTTT
.,once,TRBJ2-3,TRBV7-2,CASSLNSPDTQYF,TGTGCCAGCAGCTTAAATTCTCCAGATACGCAGTATTTT
.,.,TRBJ2-5,TRBV5-1,CASSLARQGGETQYF,TGCGCCAGCAGCTTGGCCCGCCAGGGAGGAGAGACCCAGTACTTC
.,.,TRBJ1-3,TRBV18,CASSPPGGIGNTIYF,TGTGCCAGCTCACCACCGGGCGGGATTGGAAACACCATATATTTT
TRBD2,.,TRBJ2-1,TRBV4-1,CASSFSGTSGRNEQFF,TGCGCCAGCAGCTTTTCTGGGACTAGCGGGAGAAATGAGCAGTTCTTC
.,.,TRBJ2-3,TRBV14,CASSQRTGTQDTQYF,TGTGCCAGCAGCCAACGGACTGGGACACAGGATACGCAGTATTTT
TRBD1,.,TRBJ2-1,TRBV6-1,CASSEAGQGGHYNEQFF,TGTGCCAGCAGTGAAGCGGGACAGGGGGGACACTACAATGAGCAGTTCTTC
TRBD1,.,TRBJ1-1,TRBV19,CASRDRRNTEAFF,TGTGCCAGTAGGGACAGGAGGAACACTGAAGCTTTCTTT
TRBD1,.,TRBJ1-2,TRBV10-2,CASSGQGAHYGYTF,TGCGCCAGCAGTGGACAGGGGGCTCACTATGGCTACACCTTC
TRBD1,.,TRBJ2-3,TRBV11-2,CASSSGQGADTQYF,TGTGCCAGCAGCTCGGGACAGGGGGCAGATACGCAGTATTTT
TRBD2,.,TRBJ2-7,TRBV27,CASRRLAGPGTSYEQYF,TGTGCCAGCAGACGACTAGCGGGACCGGGAACGTCCTACGAGCAGTACTTC
.,.,TRBJ1-3,TRBV29-1,CSVESRRSSGNTIYF,TGCAGCGTTGAAAGCCGGCGGAGCTCTGGAAACACCATATATTTT
.,.,TRBJ1-4,TRBV11-2,CASSLGQGSGEKLFF,TGTGCCAGCAGCTTAGGTCAGGGGTCGGGCGAAAAACTGTTTTTT
.,.,TRBJ1-2,TRBV19,CASSPSTVYGYTF,TGTGCCAGTAGTCCTTCGACAGTCTATGGCTACACCTTC
.,.,TRBJ1-5,TRBV6-4,CASSENSLYQPQHF,TGTGCCAGCAGTGAAAACAGCCTTTATCAGCCCCAGCATTTT
.,few,TRBJ1-1,TRBV3-1/TRBV3-2,CASSLGHVELEAFF,TGTGCCAGCAGCCTGGGACATGTGGAACTGGAAGCTTTCTTT
.,once,TRBJ2-1,TRBV24-1,CATSGQGYNEQFF,TGTGCCACCAGTGGGCAGGGTTACAATGAGCAGTTCTTC